This T cell receptor beta chain was observed in a study of shared clonotypes between healthy human individuals (dated by TCRdb to 2020 to 2022). At the level of the whole study: Two women and a few men aged 18 to 49 years were included in the cohort. For each donor, CD4 naive and CD4 memory were each run on three plates, CD8 naive on two plates, and CD8 memory on one plate. Blood TCR repertoires of roughly five healthy adults were deeply sequenced to estimate repertoire size and the extent of clonotype sharing between individuals. To increase sequencing depth and limit assay-specific biases, TCR repertoire library preparation and sequencing were carried out by different laboratories using diverse techniques. Per donor, leukapheresis produced somewhere between about 0.9 and 9.5 billion PBMCs.

Using the deep immunoSEQ assay, TCR CDR3 regions were amplified from genomic DNA by multiplex PCR. For each cell subset, the extracted genomic DNA was distributed evenly across all wells of several immunoSEQ 96-well plates, and each plate served as one replicate. Each replicate PCR for sorted subsets received around 0.2 ug genomic DNA, equal to roughly 33,000 T cell genomes. The purified libraries were quantified using a Qubit 3.0 fluorometer, sized with a Bioanalyzer 2100, and then quantified again using the KAPA Library Quantification kit. Every immunoSEQ 96-well plate was sequenced on a separate single-read 150-cycle Illumina NextSeq 550 flow cell. On the study's bioinformatics: Because only junctional sequences without quality scores were contained in the immunoSEQ output, filtering matching that applied to full-length reads could not be performed. Sequences were annotated with PyIR, a Python wrapper for IgBLAST v1.9, and V/J genes and CDR3 were assigned using IMGT germline references. Reads were filtered out if the reads had weak V/J assignments (E-value above 1e-6), no CDR3, stop codons, out-of-frame junctions, or ambiguous translated residues. V3J clonotypes were defined as sequences sharing an identical inferred V gene, J gene, and CDR3 amino acid sequence. To compute the percentage overlap between repertoires, the number of shared unique clonotypes was divided by the size of the smaller repertoire. Three approaches were used to assess repertoire richness: RTK rarefaction, the Chao1 estimator, and Recon v2.1 estimates of unobserved clonotypes. OLGA was used to compute generation probabilities for all TCRbeta clonotypes that the gDNA method yielded from a handful of donors. The clones in this table, taken by TCRdb from immuneACCESS, are in-frame only. Not every clone is retained; where verified, under half of the shortfall comes from an unresolved V gene, and the cause of the rest is unknown. V, J and clone size reflect that table, while D and trimming were determined from the DNA. The sample table records about 820,000 clones; around 93% of these occur just once. 24% of the sample rests with the top ten.

CD8 naive samples were obtained by positive selection for CCR7 among CD45RO-negative cells, yielding a CD45RA+CCR7+ population from which TemRA cells were excluded. Donors were healthy HIV-negative adults with no recently reported acute infections or vaccinations. Every donor was a Caucasian adult living in Nashville, Tennessee, USA. Blood was collected by leukapheresis, and PBMCs were isolated by Ficoll-Histopaque density gradient centrifugation and then cryopreserved in liquid nitrogen vapor phase. Analytical flow cytometry was used to check the purity and quantity of every magnetically sorted T cell population. Each sorted fraction had its genomic DNA isolated and then quantified by UV absorbance on a Nanodrop 2000c. What the work shows at the level of the full study, not this receptor alone: Pairwise subsampling led to the expectation that sequencing depth would affect the degree of clonotype sharing among donors. Compared with non-shared clonotypes, clonotypes shared by all four sorted-subset donors had higher generation probabilities. Incomplete sequencing was indicated by rarefaction of sorted-subset datasets, despite the large sequencing depth. Estimated clonotype richness was generally larger for naive than for memory subsets. Across four donors, around 5% of naive CD4, around 3.5% of naive CD8, 2% to 2.5% of memory CD4, and under 0.45% of memory CD8 clonotypes were shared. Sampling was limited to blood, and TCR repertoires in tissue likely differ from TCR repertoires in blood. The small number of donors limited the genetic and exposure-history diversity represented.

Spanning cysteine to phenylalanine, the CDR3 consists of 15 amino acids. Only the CDR3 portion is preserved as DNA: 45 bases, with reading frame beginning at the first base. The junction shows trimming of 0 bases on V and 13 bases on J, plus 22 bases between the germline ends. CDR1 is given as SGHTA and CDR2 as FQGNSA, both from the germline V gene. As for this clone: This clone's antigen is unknown. Within one base of it there is no much larger clone, and no base qualities were kept.

The TCR sequence derives from a young man in good health. The source material was naive CD8+ T cells sorted from blood. The cell subset or site label corresponds to: CD45RA+CCR7+. The sequence is built from TRBV7-2 and TRBJ2-7, with the D gene not clear enough to name. The nucleotide sequence reads TGTGCCAGCAGCTTAGCCACACCCCTCCCGACTCCGGTCTACTTC. Its translation is CASSLATPLPTPVYF.